Listed below are T cell receptor beta chains from one sample, sequenced in a study of T cell repertoires in cytomegalovirus infection. MiXCR, run by TCRdb on the reads, gives a single entry per CDR3 protein. The table includes hundreds of thousands of distinct CDR3 sequences, 24% detected once. Sequencing was done on a sample of CD8+ T cells from PBMCs. The receptors derive from a human donor in good health (CMV status not recorded). Some clones in this sample may be carry-over from other donors' samples. Each CDR3 is given with its conserved first and last residue.

len	v_gene	j_gene	CDR3aa
13	TRBV29-1	TRBJ1-3	CSIWTVSGNTIYF
11	TRBV7-9	TRBJ1-5	CASSSGERQHF
17	TRBV10-3	TRBJ2-7	CAISDSPREYSSYEQYF
18	TRBV6-6	TRBJ2-5	CASSYSVEGGLHGETQYF
11	TRBV20-1	TRBJ1-2	CSASELGGYTF
13	TRBV20-1	TRBJ1-1	CSALSVADVGAFF
16	TRBV4-1	TRBJ2-1	CASSQSTGSSYNEQFF
14	TRBV6-5	TRBJ2-7	CASSYSGSSDEQYF
14	TRBV7-3	TRBJ2-3	CASSSLAGPDTQYF
15	TRBV14	TRBJ1-2	CASSQIGAFNYGYTF
15	TRBV9	TRBJ2-1	CASSPRGGAYNEQFF
18	TRBV4-3	TRBJ1-2	CASSQESTVGQSNYGYTF
17	TRBV6-1	TRBJ2-1	CASSEISGLPSNYEQFF
13	TRBV7-2	TRBJ1-1	CATEDNMNTEAFF
14	TRBV12-3/TRBV12-4	TRBJ2-7	CASRNEGNPYEQYF
15	TRBV10-3	TRBJ2-1	CAISKDLHPYNEQFF
14	TRBV3-1	TRBJ2-1	CASSQVAGPNEQFF
15	TRBV7-9	TRBJ1-2	CASSLSTGQTDGYTF
13	TRBV19	TRBJ1-2	CASTIEENYGYTF
12	TRBV2	TRBJ2-5	CIDRDYQETQYF
11	TRBV29-1	TRBJ1-1	CSVPTNTEAFF
18	TRBV6-2/TRBV6-3	TRBJ2-1	CASSKTHIPSSSYNEQFF
14	TRBV12-3/TRBV12-4	TRBJ2-7	CASSSDGGSYEQYF
14	TRBV20-1	TRBJ2-3	CSARERGPQNTQYF
15	TRBV10-3	TRBJ2-1	CAISENWGAYNEQFF
15	TRBV5-5	TRBJ1-6	CASSLEGTGALPLHF
14	TRBV7-2	TRBJ2-7	CASSLTDRGYEQYF
15	TRBV7-6	TRBJ1-2	CASSSEDGTGYGYTF
16	TRBV28	TRBJ1-6	CASSETGTLPYSPLHF
18	TRBV6-5	TRBJ2-2	CASSYSSGGVGDTGELFF
13	TRBV14	TRBJ2-1	CATAWAGSNEQFF
14	TRBV5-6	TRBJ2-5	CASSPDSTTGTQYF
17	TRBV12-5	TRBJ1-5	CASGFDTGTGPNQPQHF
24	TRBV7-6	TRBJ2-1	CASSLAFWLAGDVLDTSSYNEQFF
15	TRBV7-9	TRBJ2-1	CASSELAGALNEQFF
15	TRBV15	TRBJ2-7	CVTSRSGQGVSEQYF
16	TRBV7-9	TRBJ2-7	CASSKSVNRNPHEQYF
15	TRBV4-1	TRBJ1-1	CASSQGGGGDTEAFF
15	TRBV7-9	TRBJ2-3	CASSGRVSSTDTQYF
12	TRBV20-1	TRBJ1-6	CSAPPWESPLHF
11	TRBV25-1	TRBJ1-5	CASSVDGSQHF
15	TRBV28	TRBJ2-3	CASSLGLDFTDTQYF
12	TRBV12-3/TRBV12-4	TRBJ2-7	CASARTTYEQYF
11	TRBV29-1	TRBJ2-7	CSVEEFYEQYF
13	TRBV29-1	TRBJ2-1	CSVEGQGGNEQFF
18	TRBV7-2	TRBJ2-3	CASSSEPSGTSGTDTQYF
13	TRBV29-1	TRBJ1-1	CSVRRPGHTEAFF
13	TRBV28	TRBJ2-1	CASGGQNYNEQFF
17	TRBV7-2	TRBJ2-2	CASSFSQTGGITGELFF
17	TRBV7-3	TRBJ2-2	CASSPHLAGANTGELFF
15	TRBV7-3	TRBJ1-1	CASSLSRYMNTEAFF
15	TRBV12-3/TRBV12-4	TRBJ2-1	CASTMDGSSYNEQFF
16	TRBV25-1	TRBJ2-2	CASSEHSGTATGELFF
13	TRBV28	TRBJ2-1	CATDSGPYNEQFF
17	TRBV7-6	TRBJ2-1	CASSLGTSGVFYNEQFF